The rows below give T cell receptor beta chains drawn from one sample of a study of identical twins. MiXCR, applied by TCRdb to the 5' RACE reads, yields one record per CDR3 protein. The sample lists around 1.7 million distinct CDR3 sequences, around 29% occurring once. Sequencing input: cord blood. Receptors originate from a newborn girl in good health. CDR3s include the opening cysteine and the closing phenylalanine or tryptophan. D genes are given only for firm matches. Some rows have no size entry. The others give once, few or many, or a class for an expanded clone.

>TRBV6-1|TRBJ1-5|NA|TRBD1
TGTGCCGGCAGTGGCCGCCGGGACAGGGTCTATGGCAATCAGCCCCAGCATTTT
CAGSGRRDRVYGNQPQHF
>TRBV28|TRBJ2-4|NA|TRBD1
TGTGCCAGCAGGGGGAACGGACAGGGAAGAAACATTCAGTACTTC
CASRGNGQGRNIQYF
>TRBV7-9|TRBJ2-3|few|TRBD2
TGTGCCAGCAGCTCGAAGCGGGGGGCCACAGATACGCAGTATTTT
CASSSKRGATDTQYF
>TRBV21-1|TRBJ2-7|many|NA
TGTGCCAGCAGCAAAACTGTGCGGGATCCCTACGAGCAGTACTTC
CASSKTVRDPYEQYF
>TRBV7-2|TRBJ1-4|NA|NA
TGTGCCAGCAGCTTAGCCTCAGCCCTTAATGAAAAACTGTTTTTT
CASSLASALNEKLFF
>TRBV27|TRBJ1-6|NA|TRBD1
TGTGCCAGCAGTGTGACAGGGACCCATAATTCACCCCTCCACTTT
CASSVTGTHNSPLHF
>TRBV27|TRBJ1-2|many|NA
TGTGCCAGCAGCCTCGGGGTGGACTATGGCTACACCTTC
CASSLGVDYGYTF
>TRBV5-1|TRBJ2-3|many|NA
TGTGCCAGCAGCTTCCGCTACACAGATACGCAGTATTTT
CASSFRYTDTQYF
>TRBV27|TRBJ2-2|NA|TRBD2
TGTGCCAGCAGTTTCGTTCGCGGGAGTACCGGGGAGCTGTTTTTT
CASSFVRGSTGELFF
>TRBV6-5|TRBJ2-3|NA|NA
TGTGCCAGCACCCCCGCGGCCCCCACAGATCCGCAGTATTTT
CASTPAAPTDPQYF
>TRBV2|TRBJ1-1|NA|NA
TGTGCCAGAGAAGGGGTCATGAACACTGAAGCTTTCTTT
CAREGVMNTEAFF
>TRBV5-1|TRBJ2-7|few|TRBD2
TGCGCCAGCAGCTTGGGGACTAGCGGGGTTCACGAGCAGTACTTC
CASSLGTSGVHEQYF
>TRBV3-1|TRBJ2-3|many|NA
TGTGCCAGCAGCCAACGGGGGGCCACAGATACGCAGTATTTT
CASSQRGATDTQYF
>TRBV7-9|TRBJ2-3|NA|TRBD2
TGTGCCAGCAGCTTAGCCGGGCTAGCGGGGGGGACTAAGACAGATACGCAGTATTTT
CASSLAGLAGGTKTDTQYF
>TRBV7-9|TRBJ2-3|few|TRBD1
TGTGCCAGCAGCTCACGATCGGGACAGACCACAGATACGCAGTATTTT
CASSSRSGQTTDTQYF
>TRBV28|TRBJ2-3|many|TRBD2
TGTGCCAGCAGTGATCTAGCGGTCACAGATACGCAGTATTTT
CASSDLAVTDTQYF
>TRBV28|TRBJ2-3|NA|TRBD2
TGTGCCAGCAGTGACAGAAGGACTAGCGGGATAATAGGTACGCAGTATTTT
CASSDRRTSGIIGTQYF
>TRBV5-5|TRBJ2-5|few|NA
TGTGCCAGCAGCTTGGCCAAATCTGTCGTACAGGGGGGGAGGACCCAGTACTTC
CASSLAKSVVQGGRTQYF
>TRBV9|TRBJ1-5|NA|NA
TGTGCCAGCAGCGTAGTTCGTATGGGCAGGGGCTATCAGCCCCAGCATTTT
CASSVVRMGRGYQPQHF
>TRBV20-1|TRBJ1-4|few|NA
TGCAGTGCTAGACACTCTAATGAAAAACTGTTTTTT
CSARHSNEKLFF
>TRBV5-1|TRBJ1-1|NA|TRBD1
TGCGCCAGCAGCTTGGGACAGGGCAATCGGAGGAACACTGAAGCTTTCTTT
CASSLGQGNRRNTEAFF
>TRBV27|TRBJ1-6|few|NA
TGTGCCAGCAGTCCCCCCGCCCGACGAGGAGTTTTCCGTAATTCACCCCTCCACTTT
CASSPPARRGVFRNSPLHF
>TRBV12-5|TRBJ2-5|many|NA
TGTGCTAGTCTCAGGGAACGAGAGACCCAGTACTTC
CASLRERETQYF
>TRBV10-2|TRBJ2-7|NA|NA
TGCGCCAGCAGTGGCAGGGGCCACGAGCAGTACTTC
CASSGRGHEQYF
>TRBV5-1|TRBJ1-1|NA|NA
TGCGCCAGCAGCTTGTTTGGGCCTCACAGGGCTTTCTTT
CASSLFGPHRAFF
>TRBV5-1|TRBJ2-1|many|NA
TGCGCCAGCAGCTTGAGAGATCCCCAATACAATGAGCAGTTCTTC
CASSLRDPQYNEQFF
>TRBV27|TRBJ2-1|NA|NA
TGTGCCAGCGGTTGGACCGCCAGCTCCTACAATGAGCAGTTCTTC
CASGWTASSYNEQFF
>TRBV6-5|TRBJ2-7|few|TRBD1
TGTGCCAGCAGTTACTCCTACAGGGGGTCCTACGAGCAGTACTTC
CASSYSYRGSYEQYF
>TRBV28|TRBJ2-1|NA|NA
TGTGCCTGCAGTTTATTGAGGGGTTTTGCGCAGTTCTTC
CACSLLRGFAQFF
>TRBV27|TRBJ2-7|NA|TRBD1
TGTGCCAGCCGAGGACAGGTGGGCATGTACGAGCAGTACTTC
CASRGQVGMYEQYF
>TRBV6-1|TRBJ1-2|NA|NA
TGTGCCAGCAGAGAGCCCGGGCCCCGGTCGGATGGCTACACCTTC
CASREPGPRSDGYTF
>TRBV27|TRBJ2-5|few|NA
TGTGCCAGCAGTTTCACGGGGGGCACCCAAGAGACCCAGTACTTC
CASSFTGGTQETQYF
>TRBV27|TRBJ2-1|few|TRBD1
TGTGCCAGCAGTTTATTAGGGCGACAGGGCCTTTACAATGAGCAGTTCTTC
CASSLLGRQGLYNEQFF
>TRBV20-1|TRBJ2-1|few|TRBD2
TGCAGTGCTAGAGTCGCGGGGGGGTTAGGCGGGAGTCTCCACAATGAGCAGTTCTTC
CSARVAGGLGGSLHNEQFF
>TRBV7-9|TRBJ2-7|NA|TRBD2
TGTGCCAGCAGCTCGACTAGCGGGATAGACGAGCAGTACTTC
CASSSTSGIDEQYF
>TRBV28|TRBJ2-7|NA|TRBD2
TGTGCCAGCAACAGGCAGGGACTAGCGGGAGGCGGGGTCTACGAGCAGTACTTC
CASNRQGLAGGGVYEQYF
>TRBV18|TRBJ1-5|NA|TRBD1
TGTGCCAGCTCACCTAATCTACAGGGGATCAATCAGCCCCAGCATTTT
CASSPNLQGINQPQHF